These T cell receptor beta chains were read from a single sample in a study of long-term antiretroviral therapy in people with HIV. The data were produced by immunoSEQ multiplex PCR, yet TCRdb's version contains in-frame clones alone and is incomplete. This sample yields more than 45,000 clones, of which about 86% are seen a single time; approximately 3.2% belongs to the top ten. The input for sequencing was unsorted PBMCs, taken 0.8 years after starting antiretroviral therapy. Receptors were obtained from a young woman with HIV. Both conserved end residues are part of each CDR3. D genes are given only for firm matches. The size field is filled for only some rows; it gives once, few, many or a size class.

D	size	V	J	CDR3	DNA
TRBD1	NA	TRBV9	TRBJ1-1	CASSVASPDREWSTEAFF	TGTGCCAGCAGCGTAGCATCCCCGGACAGGGAATGGAGCACTGAAGCTTTCTTT
TRBD2	NA	TRBV6-6	TRBJ2-2	CASSLGGETGELFF	TGTGCCAGCAGCCTGGGAGGGGAAACCGGGGAGCTGTTTTTT
NA	NA	TRBV11-1	TRBJ2-2	CASSLDTGELFF	TGTGCCAGCAGCCTAGACACCGGGGAGCTGTTTTTT
TRBD2	NA	TRBV28	TRBJ2-5	CASSLREGLRVGETQYF	TGTGCCAGCAGTTTGCGGGAGGGCCTTCGGGTTGGGGAGACCCAGTACTTC
NA	NA	TRBV11-2	TRBJ2-7	CASSAARPVVGEQYF	TGTGCCAGCAGCGCCGCCAGGCCCGTCGTTGGAGAGCAGTACTTC
NA	NA	TRBV11-2	TRBJ2-7	CASSQVYGKTYEQYF	TGTGCCAGCAGCCAGGTTTATGGGAAAACCTACGAGCAGTACTTC
NA	NA	TRBV4-1	TRBJ1-5	CASSSRDFSNQPQHF	TGCGCCAGCAGCTCCAGGGATTTTAGCAATCAGCCCCAGCATTTT
NA	NA	TRBV28	TRBJ2-7	CASSLSGLSSYEQYF	TGTGCCAGCAGTTTATCCGGACTGAGCTCCTACGAGCAGTACTTC
NA	few	TRBV4-2	TRBJ2-7	CASSQVRTDYEQYF	TGTGCCAGCAGCCAAGTTCGGACAGATTACGAGCAGTACTTC
TRBD1	NA	TRBV13	TRBJ1-2	CASSAGQGADGYTF	TGTGCCAGCAGCGCCGGACAGGGGGCCGATGGCTACACCTTC
NA	NA	TRBV10-3	TRBJ2-2	CAISRALPGELFF	TGTGCCATCAGTAGGGCCCTCCCCGGGGAGCTGTTTTTT
TRBD1	NA	TRBV7-9	TRBJ1-1	CASMGDRGFGDTEAFF	TGTGCCAGCATGGGGGACAGGGGTTTTGGTGACACTGAAGCTTTCTTT
NA	NA	TRBV9	TRBJ2-7	CASSVENYAYEQYF	TGTGCCAGCAGCGTAGAGAACTATGCCTACGAGCAGTACTTC
NA	few	TRBV10-1	TRBJ2-7	CASSRGAGHYEQYF	TGCGCCAGCAGTCGGGGAGCGGGCCACTACGAGCAGTACTTC
NA	NA	TRBV15	TRBJ1-4	CATSRDPALRANEKLFF	TGTGCCACCAGCAGAGATCCGGCCCTTCGGGCTAATGAAAAACTGTTTTTT
NA	NA	TRBV19	TRBJ2-7	CASSIGTGSEQYF	TGTGCCAGTAGTATAGGTACAGGGTCTGAGCAGTACTTC
TRBD1	NA	TRBV7-8	TRBJ2-1	CASSPGTGVYTDSYNEQFF	TGTGCCAGCAGCCCCGGGACAGGTGTTTATACTGACTCCTACAATGAGCAGTTCTTC
NA	NA	TRBV11-1	TRBJ1-4	CASSRTDEKLFF	TGTGCCAGCAGCCGGACGGATGAAAAACTGTTTTTT
NA	once	TRBV6-5	TRBJ1-2	CASSGNYGYTF	TGTGCCAGCAGTGGCAATTATGGCTACACCTTC
NA	NA	TRBV7-2	TRBJ1-3	CASSPRTADAGNTIYF	TGTGCCAGCAGCCCAAGGACGGCGGACGCTGGAAACACCATATATTTT
TRBD1	NA	TRBV27	TRBJ2-2	CASSPTTDRVQELFF	TGTGCCAGCAGCCCCACCACCGACAGGGTTCAGGAGCTGTTTTTT
NA	NA	TRBV19	TRBJ2-7	CASSILSGRGDYEQYF	TGTGCCAGTAGTATTCTATCAGGGAGAGGAGACTACGAGCAGTACTTC